Listed here are 14 T cell receptor beta chains from one sample, sequenced in a study of blood T cell repertoires in COVID-19. The data were produced by immunoSEQ multiplex PCR, yet TCRdb's version contains in-frame clones alone and is incomplete. The sample lists 300,000 to 350,000 clones, around 89% occurring once. Sample: PBMCs or T cells enriched from blood (not recorded which). The source of these receptors is a woman between 18 and 30 years old with acute COVID-19.

The gene calls are TRBV28 and TRBJ1-1; 8 nucleotides match TRBD1. Looked up from germline, CDR1 is MDHEN and CDR2 is SYDVKM. The J segment lost 3 bases and the V segment lost 1 base, leaving 1 base of the junction unmatched. This CDR3 has 14 residues. CDR3 DNA: TGTGCCAGCAGTTTATCAGGGGGCCACACTGAAGCTTTCTTT. Amino acids: CASSLSGGHTEAFF.

This clone was recorded once. The J gene is TRBJ1-3, the V gene TRBV3-1 (or the pseudogene TRBV3-2); D call uncertain. This CDR3 is built from 13 residues. The germline V gene has CDR1 LGHDT and CDR2 YNNKEL (reference sequence). The V end was cut by 4 bases, the J end by 0 bases, with 4 bases between. CDR3 region: CASSLHSGNTIYF. CDR3 sequence (DNA): TGTGCCAGCAGCCTACACTCTGGAAACACCATATATTTT.

This chain connects TRBV3-1 (or the pseudogene TRBV3-2) to TRBJ2-1; 10 positions match TRBD2. The CDR3 has 17 residues. Germline CDR1 reads LGHDT; CDR2 reads YNNKEL (reference sequence). Trimming at V came to 2 bases and at J to 6 bases, leaving 10 bases not matched to a gene. CDR3 bases: TGTGCCAGCAGCCAAATAGCGGGAGGATTGATATTCAATGAGCAGTTCTTC. Protein product: CASSQIAGGLIFNEQFF.

This chain links TRBV5-8 with TRBJ1-1; TRBD1 agrees at 7 bases. The junction had 0 bases not matched to a gene; V was cut back by 0 bases and J by 1 base. This CDR3 contains 14 residues. Looked up from germline, CDR1 is SGHTS and CDR2 is YDEGEE. The DNA of the CDR3 is TGTGCCAGCAGCTTGGACAGGGGGAACACTGAAGCTTTCTTT. It encodes CASSLDRGNTEAFF.

This chain connects TRBV6-5 to TRBJ1-5; D is uncertain. V lost 8 bases, J lost 4 bases, and 12 bases lay in between. The CDR3 is 13 amino acids. Germline loops: CDR1 MNHEY, CDR2 SVGAGI. CDR3 protein: CASRSRENQPQHF. The CDR3 DNA reads as TGTGCCAGCCGGTCCCGGGAAAATCAGCCCCAGCATTTT.

The genes are TRBV6-5 and TRBJ1-1; perhaps TRBD1 as D (5 bases). This CDR3 region has 14 residues. Trimming shortened V by 2 bases and J by 4 bases, and 11 bases separated the two germline ends. The germline V gene has CDR1 MNHEY and CDR2 SVGAGI. CDR3 sequence (DNA): TGTGCCAGCAGTTACGGATACGGGGGCACTGAAGCTTTCTTT. It translates to CASSYGYGGTEAFF.

This sequence joins TRBV5-1 and TRBJ2-5; D is perhaps TRBD1 (6 bases). Germline CDR1 and CDR2: SGHRS and YFSETQ. CDR3 length: 15 residues. Trimming removed 4 bases from V and 2 bases from J, with 15 bases in between. The CDR3 sequence is CASSPTRQAQETQYF. CDR3 sequence (DNA): TGCGCCAGCAGCCCAACCAGACAGGCTCAAGAGACCCAGTACTTC.

V and J are TRBV28 and TRBJ1-2; a weak D match, TRBD1 (5 bases). V lost 1 base and J 5 bases, leaving 20 bases between the germline ends. The CDR3 is made up of 17 amino acids. Germline V gene data show CDR1 as MDHEN and CDR2 as SYDVKM. CDR3 region: CASSLFGRQMKGYGYTF. CDR3 in DNA: TGTGCCAGCAGTTTATTTGGAAGACAGATGAAAGGGTATGGCTACACCTTC.

V and J are TRBV28 and TRBJ1-1; 9 positions agree with TRBD1. The junction had 5 bases not matched to a gene; V was cut back by 5 bases and J by 1 base. Germline lookup yields CDR1 MDHEN and CDR2 SYDVKM. The CDR3 totals 15 residues. The CDR3 DNA reads as TGTGCCAGCAGTGGGGGACAGGGCGCGAACACTGAAGCTTTCTTT. Its protein is CASSGGQGANTEAFF.

This clone was recorded once. The chain carries TRBV19 and TRBJ2-1, with TRBD2 matching over 10 bases. Per the germline V gene, CDR1 is LNHDA and CDR2 is SQIVND (reference sequence). The CDR3 contains 16 residues. V was clipped by 2 bases and J by 7 bases; unmatched bases: 8. The CDR3 bases are TGTGCCAGTAGTATACGCACTAGCGGGGCAGGGAATGAGCAGTTCTTC. Encoded protein: CASSIRTSGAGNEQFF.

The V call is TRBV5-5, the J call TRBJ2-3; perhaps TRBD1 as D (5 bases). The V gene's germline CDR1 is SGHKS and CDR2 YYEKEE (reference sequence). Deletions cut 0 bases from V and 5 bases from J, with 19 bases between. The CDR3 has 17 residues. The CDR3 nucleotides are TGTGCCAGCAGCTTGGGGCTGTGGGCAATCCAGGGAGATACGCAGTATTTT. Protein sequence: CASSLGLWAIQGDTQYF.

The chain couples TRBV9 to TRBJ2-6; D may be TRBD2 (6 bases). Trimming shortened V by 4 bases and J by 0 bases, and 14 bases separated the two germline ends. CDR3 length equals 17 residues. Germline V gene data show CDR1 as SGDLS and CDR2 as YYNGEE. The CDR3 protein is CASSLTGGSSGANVLTF. DNA of the CDR3: TGTGCCAGCAGCCTCACCGGGGGAAGCTCTGGGGCCAACGTCCTGACTTTC.

The gene calls are TRBV27 and TRBJ1-3, with 7 bases aligning to TRBD1. The V gene's germline CDR1 is MNHEY and CDR2 SMNVEV (reference sequence). The CDR3 consists of 16 residues. J was trimmed by 0 bases and V by 6 bases; bases with no gene match: 8. Written as DNA, the CDR3 is TGTGCCAGCAGGCCCAGGGACAGCCGCTCTGGAAACACCATATATTTT. Its protein product is CASRPRDSRSGNTIYF.

The V call is TRBV2, the J call TRBJ2-1, with 8 bases lining up with TRBD2. The CDR3 covers 15 residues. The J segment lost 7 bases and the V segment lost 2 bases, leaving 7 bases of the junction unmatched. Germline loops: CDR1 SNHLY, CDR2 FYNNEI. The CDR3 region is CASSERTGGPNEQFF. The DNA of the CDR3 is TGTGCCAGCAGTGAAAGGACGGGAGGGCCAAATGAGCAGTTCTTC.